This entry lists 10 T cell receptor beta chains sequenced from one sample in a study of cytomegalovirus exposure and HLA in healthy donors. Primers: 60 Vbeta forward and 13 Jbeta reverse. Here immunoSEQ multiplex PCR was the method, and the copy in TCRdb shows in-frame clones only, minus some. The sample has 85,000 to 130,000 clones; around 75% are singletons. Sequencing was performed on PBMCs. These TCRs come from a female donor in good health and CMV-seronegative.

The chain joins TRBV10-1 to TRBJ2-7; TRBD1 aligns across 7 bases. Losses at the gene ends were 3 bases for V and 2 bases for J; bases not matched to a gene: 10. Germline-derived CDR1 and CDR2 are WNHNN and SYGVQD (reference sequence). The CDR3 runs to 16 residues. CDR3 in DNA: TGCGCCAGCAGTGATAGTCGACGGGACAGTCCCTACGAGCAGTACTTC. Its translation is CASSDSRRDSPYEQYF.

The genes are TRBV18 and TRBJ1-2, with D hard to call. The V end lost 5 bases, the J end lost 8 bases, and 27 bases lay between the germline ends. The CDR3 runs 17 residues. CDR1 KGHSH and CDR2 LQKENI come from the germline V gene. The chain's CDR3 is CASSSLPAQPASKGYTF. The DNA of the CDR3 is TGTGCCAGCTCATCACTTCCTGCGCAACCTGCTTCCAAAGGCTACACCTTC.

This chain uses TRBV19 with TRBJ1-3; TRBD1 is a possible D gene (5 bases). This CDR3 contains 14 residues. Germline V gives CDR1 LNHDA, CDR2 SQIVND (reference sequence). Between the trimmed V and J ends, which lost 5 bases and 1 base, there was a span of 9 bases. The CDR3 sequence: CASSPQGSGNTIYF. The CDR3 region has the DNA TGTGCCAGTAGTCCTCAGGGATCTGGAAACACCATATATTTT.

A single count supports this clone. The V call is TRBV5-1, the J call TRBJ2-5; D is perhaps TRBD2 (6 bases). Between the trimmed V and J ends, which lost 0 bases and 1 base, there was a span of 13 bases. CDR3 size: 16 residues. The germline gives CDR1 SGHRS, CDR2 YFSETQ. CDR3 sequence (DNA): TGCGCCAGCAGCTTGGGGGACCTAGCGTTCCAAGAGACCCAGTACTTC. It specifies CASSLGDLAFQETQYF. The entire variable domain, with the rest obtained from reference TRBV5-1 and TRBJ2-5, is as follows: KAGVTQTPRYLIKTRGQQVTLSCSPISGHRSVSWYQQTPGQGLQFLFEYFSETQRNKGNFPGRFSGRQFSNSRSEMNVSTLELGDSALYLCASSLGDLAFQETQYFGPGTRLLVL.

The chain carries TRBV4-2 and TRBJ2-7; 7 nucleotides line up with TRBD2. V gave up 4 bases and J gave up 0 bases; unmatched junction bases: 6. The CDR3 has 15 amino acids. Germline assignment: CDR1 LGHNA and CDR2 YNFKEQ. CDR3 residues: CASSRTSASSYEQYF. The CDR3 DNA sequence: TGTGCCAGCAGCCGAACTAGCGCCAGCTCCTACGAGCAGTACTTC.

This clone was seen a handful of times. The rearrangement joins TRBV29-1 to TRBJ1-1; D not resolved. Trimming left V 0 bases short and J 8 bases short, with 7 bases between. CDR1 and CDR2 from the germline V gene are SQVTM and ANQGSEA. CDR3 length equals 11 residues. CDR3 bases: TGCAGCGTTGAAGAAGGCAGGGAAGCTTTCTTT. This gives the protein CSVEEGREAFF.

The chain carries TRBV5-4 and TRBJ1-1, with D tentatively TRBD1 (5 bases). Trimming cost V 5 bases and J 9 bases, with 23 bases left between them. Germline CDR1 reads SGHNT; CDR2 reads YYREEE (reference sequence). This CDR3 comprises 15 residues. CDR3 protein: CASRMLGQRTAQAFF. The CDR3 DNA reads TGTGCCAGCAGGATGTTGGGGCAGCGCACGGCTCAAGCTTTCTTT. Using reference TRBV5-4 and TRBJ1-1 for the parts outside the CDR3, the full variable domain is ETGVTQSPTHLIKTRGQQVTLRCSSQSGHNTVSWYQQALGQGPQFIFQYYREEENGRGNFPPRFSGLQFPNYSSELNVNALELDDSALYLCASRMLGQRTAQAFFGQGTRLTVV.

The chain joins TRBV30 to TRBJ2-5, with 7 bases aligning to TRBD1. The DNA end favors TRBJ2-7, so the J call may be wrong. In germline, CDR1 is GTSNPN, CDR2 SVGIG (reference sequence). The CDR3 loop spans 14 amino acids. The CDR3 region is CAWSETGFSYEQYF. In DNA, the CDR3 is TGTGCCTGGAGTGAGACAGGGTTCTCCTACGAGCAGTACTTC.

The rearrangement uses TRBV6-1 and TRBJ2-3, with D tentatively TRBD2 (6 bases). The CDR3 sequence is 14 residues long. Germline V gene lookup returns CDR1 MNHNS and CDR2 SASEGT. The V end was cut by 5 bases, the J end by 0 bases, with 9 bases between. DNA for the CDR3: TGTGCCAGCAGTTTGGGAGGTAGCACAGATACGCAGTATTTT. Translating gives CASSLGGSTDTQYF.

This clone was detected only once. This chain uses TRBV27 with TRBJ1-4; 8 bases are shared with TRBD1. The CDR3 consists of 14 residues. V shed 6 bases, J shed 5 bases, and the junction held 5 bases outside the gene matches. Germline V gene data show CDR1 as MNHEY and CDR2 as SMNVEV (reference sequence). CDR3 protein: CASSPGGSNEKLFF. In DNA form, the CDR3 reads TGTGCCAGCAGCCCAGGGGGCTCCAATGAAAAACTGTTTTTT.